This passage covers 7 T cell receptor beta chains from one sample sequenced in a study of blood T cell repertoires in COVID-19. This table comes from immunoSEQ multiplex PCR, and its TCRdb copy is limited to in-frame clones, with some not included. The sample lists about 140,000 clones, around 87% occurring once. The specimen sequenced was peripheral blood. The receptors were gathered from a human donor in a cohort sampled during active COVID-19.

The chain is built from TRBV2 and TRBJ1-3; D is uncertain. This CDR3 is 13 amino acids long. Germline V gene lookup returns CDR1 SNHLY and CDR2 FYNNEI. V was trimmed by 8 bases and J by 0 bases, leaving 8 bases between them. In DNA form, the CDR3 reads TGTGCCAGCGCAGGATACTCTGGAAACACCATATATTTT. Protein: CASAGYSGNTIYF.

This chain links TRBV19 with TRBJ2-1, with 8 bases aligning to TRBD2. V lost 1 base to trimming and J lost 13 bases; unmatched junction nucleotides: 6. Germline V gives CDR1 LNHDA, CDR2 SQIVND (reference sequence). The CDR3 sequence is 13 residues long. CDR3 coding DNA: TGTGCCAGTAGTATAGGGGGAGCGGGAGAACAGTTCTTC. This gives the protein CASSIGGAGEQFF.

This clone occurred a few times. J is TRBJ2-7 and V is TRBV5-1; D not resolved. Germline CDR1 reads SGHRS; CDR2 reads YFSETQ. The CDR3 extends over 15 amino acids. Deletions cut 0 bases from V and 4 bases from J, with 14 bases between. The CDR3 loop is CASSLGAVSSYEQYF. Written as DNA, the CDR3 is TGCGCCAGCAGCTTGGGGGCCGTCTCGTCGTACGAGCAGTACTTC.

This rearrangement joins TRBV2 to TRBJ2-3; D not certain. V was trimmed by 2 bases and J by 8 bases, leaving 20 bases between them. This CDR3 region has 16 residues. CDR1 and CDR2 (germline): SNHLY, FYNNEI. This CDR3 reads CASSERSRPIPITQYF. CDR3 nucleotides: TGTGCCAGCAGTGAAAGGAGTCGACCCATCCCGATTACGCAGTATTTT.

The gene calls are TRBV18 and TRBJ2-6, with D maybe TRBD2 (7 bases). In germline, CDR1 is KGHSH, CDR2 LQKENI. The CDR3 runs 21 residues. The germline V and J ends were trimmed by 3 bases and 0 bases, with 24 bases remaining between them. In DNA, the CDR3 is TGTGCCAGCTCACCTGATTCCCGGAAGCACAGGGACTACTCTGGGGCCAACGTCCTGACTTTC. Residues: CASSPDSRKHRDYSGANVLTF.

DNA of the CDR3: TGCGCCAGCAGCTTTAGCGGGGGGGCCGTTCCTGAGCAGTTCTTC. Residues: CASSFSGGAVPEQFF. This chain uses TRBV5-1 with TRBJ2-1; TRBD2 matches 11 bases. The germline V gene encodes CDR1 SGHRS and CDR2 YFSETQ. V dropped 2 bases and J dropped 9; count of bases not matched to a gene: 7. This CDR3 region has 15 residues.

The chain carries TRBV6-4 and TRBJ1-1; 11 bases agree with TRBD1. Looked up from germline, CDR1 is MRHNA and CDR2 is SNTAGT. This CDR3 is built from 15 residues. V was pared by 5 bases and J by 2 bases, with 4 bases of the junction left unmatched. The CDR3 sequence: CASSLGTGGNTEAFF. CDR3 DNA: TGTGCCAGCAGTCTAGGGACAGGGGGAAACACTGAAGCTTTCTTT.